The 20 T cell receptor beta chains in this list originate from one sample, sequenced in a study of blood T cell repertoires in COVID-19. Profiled with immunoSEQ multiplex PCR; TCRdb holds only in-frame clones, not every one. The data contain tens of thousands of clones, 75% to 95% of them singletons. The sequenced material came from peripheral blood. These receptors originate from a woman in her forties or fifties in a cohort sampled during active COVID-19.

V gene TRBV5-4 combines with J gene TRBJ1-2, with a possible D match to TRBD1 (5 bases). Trimming stripped 4 bases from V and 8 bases from J, with 18 bases between. From germline, CDR1 is SGHNT and CDR2 YYREEE (reference sequence). The CDR3 consists of 14 residues. The CDR3 region has the DNA TGTGCCAGCAGCATAGACTCTAGGGGCTTCGGCTACACCTTC. It translates to CASSIDSRGFGYTF.

The CDR3 DNA is TGTGCCAGCAGCGTAGGGCAGGTACTTGACAATGAGCAGTTCTTC. Translated: CASSVGQVLDNEQFF. The chain joins TRBV9 to TRBJ2-1; D is unclear. Per the germline V gene, CDR1 is SGDLS and CDR2 is YYNGEE. There are 15 residues in the CDR3. V lost 0 bases, J lost 5 bases, and 12 bases lay in between. The full variable domain, rest sourced from reference TRBV9 and TRBJ2-1, is DSGVTQTPKHLITATGQRVTLRCSPRSGDLSVYWYQQSLDQGLQFLIQYYNGEERAKGNILERFSAQQFPDLHSELNLSSLELGDSALYFCASSVGQVLDNEQFFGPGTRLTVL.

J is TRBJ2-7 and V is TRBV7-9; 8 nucleotides align to TRBD1. This CDR3 has 12 residues. V shed 11 bases and J 4 bases; nucleotides not matched to a gene: 7. Germline lookup yields CDR1 SEHNR and CDR2 FQNEAQ (reference sequence). In DNA form, the CDR3 reads TGTGCCGTGGGGACAGGATTGTACGAGCAGTACTTC. Its protein product is CAVGTGLYEQYF. The whole variable domain, remainder taken from reference TRBV7-9 and TRBJ2-7, is DTGVSQNPRHKITKRGQNVTFRCDPISEHNRLYWYRQTLGQGPEFLTYFQNEAQLEKSRLLSDRFSAERPKGSFSTLEIQRTEQGDSAMYLCAVGTGLYEQYFGPGTRLTVT.

V usage is TRBV6-5 and J usage is TRBJ2-7; D perhaps matches TRBD2 (6 bases). The ends were cut back, 0 bases at V and 0 bases at J, with 9 bases in the middle. The germline CDR1 and CDR2 sequences are MNHEY and SVGAGI. This CDR3 contains 15 residues. The CDR3 region has the DNA TGTGCCAGCAGTTACTCGCGGGATGTCTCCTACGAGCAGTACTTC. Amino acid sequence: CASSYSRDVSYEQYF.

The chain links TRBV7-9 to TRBJ2-3, with a possible D match to TRBD1 (5 bases). V gave up 4 bases and J gave up 0 bases, with 8 bases separating them. The germline V gene encodes CDR1 SEHNR and CDR2 FQNEAQ (reference sequence). The CDR3 covers 14 residues. The CDR3, as DNA: TGTGCCAGCAGCTGGACAATAAGCACAGATACGCAGTATTTT. This gives the protein CASSWTISTDTQYF.

This chain uses TRBV7-9 with TRBJ2-7; D unclear. V was shortened by 5 bases and J by 3 bases, with 8 bases between the two germline ends. CDR3 length: 12 amino acids. Germline V CDR1 and CDR2: SEHNR, FQNEAQ (reference sequence). CDR3 amino acids: CASSPAYYEQYF. DNA for the CDR3: TGTGCCAGCAGCCCCGCCTACTACGAGCAGTACTTC. The variable domain in full, with the rest retrieved from reference TRBV7-9 and TRBJ2-7, is DTGVSQNPRHKITKRGQNVTFRCDPISEHNRLYWYRQTLGQGPEFLTYFQNEAQLEKSRLLSDRFSAERPKGSFSTLEIQRTEQGDSAMYLCASSPAYYEQYFGPGTRLTVT.

This chain links TRBV19 with TRBJ2-1; D ambiguous. CDR1 and CDR2 (germline): LNHDA, SQIVND (reference sequence). The CDR3 covers 12 residues. The ends were cut back, 1 base at V and 7 bases at J, with 5 bases in the middle. The CDR3 nucleotides read TGTGCCAGTAGTATAGGGCGGAATGAGCAGTTCTTC. Translating gives CASSIGRNEQFF.

The chain is built from TRBV7-6 and TRBJ1-4; D perhaps matches TRBD1 (6 bases). Germline-derived CDR1 and CDR2 are SGHVS and FNYEAQ. The V end lost 4 bases, the J end lost 10 bases, and 19 bases lay between the germline ends. The CDR3 is 15 amino acids. CDR3 sequence (DNA): TGTGCCAGCAGCTACGGGACACCCGGCCGAGGAAAACTGTTTTTT. Translating gives CASSYGTPGRGKLFF.

The V call is TRBV9, the J call TRBJ1-2, with D possibly being TRBD1 (5 bases). Germline lookup yields CDR1 SGDLS and CDR2 YYNGEE. The CDR3 loop spans 15 amino acids. V lost 0 bases to trimming and J lost 4 bases, with 13 bases between them. The chain's CDR3 is CASSVAAAGGYGYTF. CDR3 coding DNA: TGTGCCAGCAGCGTAGCTGCAGCGGGGGGCTATGGCTACACCTTC.

The genes are TRBV7-9 and TRBJ1-1; maybe TRBD1 (5 bases). V dropped 1 base and J dropped 7 bases, with 16 bases sitting between them. The germline gives CDR1 SEHNR, CDR2 FQNEAQ (reference sequence). This CDR3 region has 15 residues. CDR3 region: CASSLVGARMFEAFF. The CDR3 nucleotides are TGTGCCAGCAGCTTAGTTGGGGCTAGAATGTTTGAAGCTTTCTTT.

The V gene is TRBV19, the J gene TRBJ2-2; 8 bases are a match to TRBD2. CDR1 is LNHDA and CDR2 is SQIVND in the germline V gene (reference sequence). Trimming cost V 7 bases and J 6 bases; bases outside gene matches: 1. The CDR3 runs 12 residues. CDR3 sequence: CASTGGSGELFF. DNA for the CDR3: TGTGCCAGTACGGGAGGGTCCGGGGAGCTGTTTTTT.

The chain recombines TRBV18 with TRBJ1-6; D is undetermined. Germline V lookup: CDR1 KGHSH, CDR2 LQKENI. V shed 1 base and J shed 6 bases, with 7 bases lying between them. This CDR3 region has 14 residues. The CDR3: CASSPRALNSPLHF. The CDR3 bases are TGTGCCAGCTCACCACGGGCCCTTAATTCACCCCTCCACTTT.

The chain recombines TRBV4-2 with TRBJ2-5; the D is unclear. Looked up from germline, CDR1 is LGHNA and CDR2 is YNFKEQ. V was pared by 1 base and J by 4 bases, with 10 bases between. The CDR3 totals 14 residues. The CDR3, as DNA: TGTGCCAGCAGCCAAGTTGACACGAGAGAGACCCAGTACTTC. Translation: CASSQVDTRETQYF.

This chain connects TRBV9 to TRBJ2-2, with D maybe TRBD2 (5 bases). This CDR3 spans 17 amino acids. The V and J ends lost 2 bases and 1 base respectively, with 15 bases between them. The germline V gene encodes CDR1 SGDLS and CDR2 YYNGEE. The CDR3 loop reads CASSVAGNRVNTGELFF. The CDR3 DNA sequence: TGTGCCAGCAGCGTCGCCGGGAATAGGGTGAACACCGGGGAGCTGTTTTTT.

The chain is built from TRBV5-1 and TRBJ2-6; no definite D call. CDR1 and CDR2 (germline): SGHRS, YFSETQ. Trimming stripped 0 bases from V and 0 bases from J, with 4 bases between. This CDR3 is 15 amino acids long. The CDR3 DNA reads as TGCGCCAGCAGCTTGGCGGTCTCTGGGGCCAACGTCCTGACTTTC. This translates into CASSLAVSGANVLTF.

This chain joins TRBV6-1 and TRBJ1-5, with a tentative D call TRBD1 (6 bases). The ends were cut back, 3 bases at V and 4 bases at J, with 13 bases in the middle. The CDR3 is 15 amino acids. The germline gives CDR1 MNHNS, CDR2 SASEGT. The CDR3 nucleotides read TGTGCCAGCAGTGACAGGGGCATACGGAATCAGCCCCAGCATTTT. Translating it yields CASSDRGIRNQPQHF.

The chain employs TRBV27 and TRBJ1-6; possibly TRBD1 for D (5 bases). This CDR3 region has 16 residues. The germline gives CDR1 MNHEY, CDR2 SMNVEV (reference sequence). Trimming shortened V by 6 bases and J by 10 bases, and 22 bases separated the two germline ends. The CDR3 spells CASSRKSDFRASPLHF. CDR3 nucleotide sequence: TGTGCCAGCAGCCGAAAATCCGATTTCAGGGCCTCACCCCTCCACTTT.

This rearrangement joins TRBV7-9 to TRBJ2-2; D uncertain. The CDR3 is 16 residues long. In germline, CDR1 is SEHNR, CDR2 FQNEAQ (reference sequence). Trimming cost V 5 bases and J 1 base, with 14 bases left between them. CDR3 sequence reads: CASSPLGSQNTGELFF. The CDR3 DNA follows: TGTGCCAGCAGCCCACTGGGCAGTCAGAACACCGGGGAGCTGTTTTTT.

V usage is TRBV5-6 and J usage is TRBJ2-7; D may be TRBD1 (6 bases). The CDR3 length is 14 residues. CDR1 and CDR2 (germline): SGHDT, YYEEEE. Trimming shortened V by 4 bases and J by 0 bases, and 11 bases separated the two germline ends. The CDR3, as DNA: TGTGCCAGCAGCCACCGGGACAACTCCTACGAGCAGTACTTC. Its translation: CASSHRDNSYEQYF.

The CDR3 loop reads CSVNRDRVYYNEQFF. As DNA, the CDR3 is TGCAGCGTAAACCGGGACAGGGTATACTACAATGAGCAGTTCTTC. The chain is built from TRBV29-1 and TRBJ2-1, with 9 bases aligning to TRBD1. Trimming cost V 6 bases and J 3 bases; bases outside gene matches: 9. Germline CDR1 and CDR2: SQVTM and ANQGSEA. CDR3 size: 15 residues.